This T cell receptor (beta chain) was sequenced during a study of T cell repertoires in cytomegalovirus infection. Across the whole study: Signatures in public TCR beta sequences pointed to both CMV infection and matching HLA type.

TCRdb analysed the reads with MiXCR anew, one entry per CDR3 protein. This table holds about 130,000 distinct CDR3 sequences, approximately 30% found once. For this clonotype: Its cognate antigen is unknown.

Overall study findings and caveats: Cumulated frequencies of public TCR beta families served to identify carriers of CMV plus the relevant HLA. The ex vivo response was dominated by HLA-C-restricted CMV-specific TCR beta clonotypes.

The CDR3 runs to 15 residues. V gave up 4 bases and J gave up 8 bases, with 18 bases separating them. Germline values: CDR1 SEHNR, CDR2 FQNEAQ (reference sequence). This TCR was recovered from a human donor in good health (CMV status not recorded). Some clones in this sample may be carry-over from other donors' samples. Here the sequenced sample was CD8+ T cells from cultured PBMCs, taken from culture after CMV antigen stimulation. The rearrangement links TRBV7-9 to TRBJ2-1, with a weak D call TRBD2 (5 bases). CDR3 in amino acids: CASSYATQLGDEQFF. The CDR3, as DNA: TGTGCCAGCAGCTACGCTACCCAACTCGGGGATGAGCAGTTCTTC.